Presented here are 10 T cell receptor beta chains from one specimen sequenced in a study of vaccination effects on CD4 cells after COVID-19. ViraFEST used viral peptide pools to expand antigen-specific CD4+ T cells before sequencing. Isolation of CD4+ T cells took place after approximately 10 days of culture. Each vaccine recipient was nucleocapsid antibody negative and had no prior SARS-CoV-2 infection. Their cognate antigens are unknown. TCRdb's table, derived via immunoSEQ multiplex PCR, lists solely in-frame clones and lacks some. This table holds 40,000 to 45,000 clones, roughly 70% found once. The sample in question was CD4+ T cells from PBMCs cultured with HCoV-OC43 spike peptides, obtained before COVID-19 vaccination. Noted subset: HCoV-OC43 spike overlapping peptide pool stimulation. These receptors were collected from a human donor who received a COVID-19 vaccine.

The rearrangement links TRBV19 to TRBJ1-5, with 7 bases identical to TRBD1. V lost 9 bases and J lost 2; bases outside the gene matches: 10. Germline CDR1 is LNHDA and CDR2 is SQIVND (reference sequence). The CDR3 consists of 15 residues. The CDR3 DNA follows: TGTGCCAGCTACTTCACAGGGGAGGGCAATCAGCCCCAGCATTTT. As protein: CASYFTGEGNQPQHF.

CDR3 amino acids: CASHLDMVGSTEAFF. CDR3 in DNA: TGCGCCAGTCACTTAGACATGGTAGGTAGCACTGAAGCTTTCTTT. The chain joins TRBV5-1 to TRBJ1-1; D gene ambiguous. Trimming stripped 8 bases from V and 4 bases from J, with 21 bases between. This CDR3 comprises 15 residues. Germline V gene data show CDR1 as SGHRS and CDR2 as YFSETQ.

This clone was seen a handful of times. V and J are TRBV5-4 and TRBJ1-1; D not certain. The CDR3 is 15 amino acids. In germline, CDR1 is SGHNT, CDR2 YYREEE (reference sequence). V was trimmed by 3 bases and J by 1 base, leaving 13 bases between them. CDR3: CASSYIERQNTEAFF. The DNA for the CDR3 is TGTGCCAGCAGCTATATCGAACGGCAGAACACTGAAGCTTTCTTT. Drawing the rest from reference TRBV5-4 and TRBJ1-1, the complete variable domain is ETGVTQSPTHLIKTRGQQVTLRCSSQSGHNTVSWYQQALGQGPQFIFQYYREEENGRGNFPPRFSGLQFPNYSSELNVNALELDDSALYLCASSYIERQNTEAFFGQGTRLTVV.

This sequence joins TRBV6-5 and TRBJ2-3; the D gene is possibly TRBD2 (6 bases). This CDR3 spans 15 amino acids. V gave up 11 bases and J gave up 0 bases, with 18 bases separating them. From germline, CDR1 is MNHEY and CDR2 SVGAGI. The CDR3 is CASSSGSFSTDTQYF. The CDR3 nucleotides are TGTGCCTCATCAAGCGGGTCGTTTAGCACAGATACGCAGTATTTT.

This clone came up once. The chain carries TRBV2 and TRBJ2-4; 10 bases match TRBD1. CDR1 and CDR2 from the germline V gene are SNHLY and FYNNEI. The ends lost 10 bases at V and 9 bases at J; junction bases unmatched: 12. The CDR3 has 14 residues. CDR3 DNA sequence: TGTGCCACCCAGCCGGGACAGGGGATCGTCATTCAGTACTTC. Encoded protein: CATQPGQGIVIQYF.

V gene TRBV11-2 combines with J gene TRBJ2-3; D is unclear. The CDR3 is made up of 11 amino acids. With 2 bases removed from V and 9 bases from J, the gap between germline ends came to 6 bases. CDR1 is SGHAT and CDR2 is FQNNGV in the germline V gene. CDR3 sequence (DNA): TGTGCCAGCAGCTTAATGGGGACGCAGTATTTT. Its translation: CASSLMGTQYF.

CDR3: CASSYPGAREQFF. The CDR3 DNA reads as TGTGCCAGCAGTTACCCCGGGGCCAGGGAGCAGTTCTTC. The J gene is TRBJ2-1, the V gene TRBV6-2 or TRBV6-3; the D gene could be TRBD1 or TRBD2 (5 bases each). This CDR3 is 13 amino acids long. V was pared by 2 bases and J by 10 bases, with 12 bases between. Germline lookup yields CDR1 MNHEY and CDR2 SVGEGT.

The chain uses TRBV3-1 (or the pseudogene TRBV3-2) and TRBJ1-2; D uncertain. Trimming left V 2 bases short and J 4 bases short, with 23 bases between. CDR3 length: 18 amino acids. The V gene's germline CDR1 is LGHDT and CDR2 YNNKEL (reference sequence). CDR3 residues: CASSQLSNVRAASYGYTF. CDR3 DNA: TGTGCCAGCAGCCAACTATCCAACGTCCGGGCGGCCTCCTATGGCTACACCTTC.

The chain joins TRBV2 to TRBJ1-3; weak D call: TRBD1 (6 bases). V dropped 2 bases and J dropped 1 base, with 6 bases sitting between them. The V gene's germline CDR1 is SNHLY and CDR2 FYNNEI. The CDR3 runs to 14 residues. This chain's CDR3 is CASSEQGSGNTIYF. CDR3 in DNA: TGTGCCAGCAGTGAACAGGGGTCTGGAAACACCATATATTTT.

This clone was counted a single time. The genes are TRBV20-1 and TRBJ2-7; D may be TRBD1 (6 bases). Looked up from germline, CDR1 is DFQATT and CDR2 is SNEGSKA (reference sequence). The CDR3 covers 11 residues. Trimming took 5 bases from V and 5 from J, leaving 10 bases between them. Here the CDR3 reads CSAGNRDEQYF. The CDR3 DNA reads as TGCAGTGCTGGTAACAGGGACGAGCAGTACTTC.